The clone carrying this T cell receptor (beta chain) has just a few counts. Its antigen is currently unknown. The data were taken from a study of post-analysis software for immune sequencing data. Study in general: Relapsing-remitting, secondary progressive and progressive-relapsing multiple sclerosis courses were included.

cDNA libraries for TCR beta contained unique molecular identifiers. T cells numbering about 1 to 10 million gave rise to 400,000 to 550,000 cDNA molecules. TCRdb reprocessed the PCR reads with MiXCR, giving one entry per CDR3 protein. The sample shows about 800,000 distinct CDR3 sequences, roughly 27% of them seen only once. Study findings and constraints: By F measure, samples from a shared preparation batch strongly co-clustered. Significantly decreased normalized Chao1 diversity was recorded for multiple sclerosis patients relative to controls.

This receptor was identified in a girl aged 5-17 years with multiple sclerosis. Sequenced material: blood.

CDR3 DNA sequence: TGTGCCAGCAGCAAAAGAGGTGGTATCCCCCTCGGCGGGGAGCTGTTTTTT. It is translated as CASSKRGGIPLGGELFF. The chain combines TRBV7-2 with TRBJ2-2; D ambiguous. This CDR3 has 17 amino acids. V was cut by 5 bases and J by 7 bases, with 23 bases left in between. Germline V gene data show CDR1 as SGHTA and CDR2 as FQGNSA.